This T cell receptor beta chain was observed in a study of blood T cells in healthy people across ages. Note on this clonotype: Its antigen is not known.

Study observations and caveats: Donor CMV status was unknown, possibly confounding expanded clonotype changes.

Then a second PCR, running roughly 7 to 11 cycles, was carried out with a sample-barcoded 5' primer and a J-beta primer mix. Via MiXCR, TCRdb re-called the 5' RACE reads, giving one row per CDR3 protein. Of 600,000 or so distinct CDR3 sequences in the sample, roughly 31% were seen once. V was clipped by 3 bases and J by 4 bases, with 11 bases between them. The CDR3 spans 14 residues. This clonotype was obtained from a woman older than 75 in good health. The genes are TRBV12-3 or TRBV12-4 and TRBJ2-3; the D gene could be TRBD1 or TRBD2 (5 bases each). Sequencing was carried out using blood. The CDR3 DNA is TGTGCCAGCAGTTTGGGGGAAGGCGCAGATACGCAGTATTTT. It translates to CASSLGEGADTQYF.